This T cell receptor (beta chain) came from a study of T cell changes during pregnancy in multiple sclerosis. Produced via immunoSEQ multiplex PCR; TCRdb's table is partial and in-frame only. The top ten hold roughly 0.4% of the sample, which has about 33,000 clones, roughly 90% seen once. The germline gives CDR1 MNHEY, CDR2 SMNVEV (reference sequence). CDR3 size: 14 residues. Between the trimmed V and J ends, which lost 3 bases and 1 base, there was a span of 9 bases. This specimen was CD4+ T cells from peripheral blood mononuclear cells, taken in the second trimester of pregnancy. The TCR comes from a female donor in good health, enrolled as a control in a pregnancy study. The V call is TRBV27, the J call TRBJ1-1; the D is unclear. The CDR3 DNA reads TGTGCCAGCAGTTTTACAGCCAGGAACACTGAAGCTTTCTTT. It is translated as CASSFTARNTEAFF.